The rows below give T cell receptor beta chains drawn from one sample of a study of blood T cell repertoires in COVID-19. Clones were sequenced by immunoSEQ multiplex PCR, and TCRdb holds only the in-frame ones, with some missing. This table has more than 95,000 clones, about four fifths appearing once. The sequencing sample was made of peripheral blood. The receptors were sampled from a woman aged 80 or over with acute or convalescent COVID-19. Each CDR3 is given with its conserved first and last residue. The D gene is left open where the match is weak. Clone size is stated in some rows and not others, as once, few, many or a class when expanded.

V	J	D	size	DNA	CDR3
TRBV6-6	TRBJ2-7	TRBD2	.	TGTGCCAGCTGGGGGGGCTCCTACGAGCAGTACTTC	CASWGGSYEQYF
TRBV28	TRBJ1-4	.	.	TGTGCCAGCAGTTTCGGGGGGAGTCGGGAAAAACTGTTTTTT	CASSFGGSREKLFF
TRBV29-1	TRBJ2-1	.	.	TGCAGCTACTCCCGCGGGGGCCGGTTTGATGAGCAGTTCTTC	CSYSRGGRFDEQFF
TRBV21-1	TRBJ1-5	.	.	TGTGCCAGCAGCAAAATAGGCCGGGACAGGCATAGCAATCAGCCCCAGCATTTT	CASSKIGRDRHSNQPQHF
TRBV7-9	TRBJ2-1	.	once	TGTGCCAGCAGCTTCAACAACTACAATGAGCAGTTCTTC	CASSFNNYNEQFF
TRBV28	TRBJ2-2	.	.	TGTGCCAGCAGTTTAAAGTCGAGAACCACCGGGGAGCTGTTTTTT	CASSLKSRTTGELFF
TRBV30	TRBJ1-5	.	.	TGTGCCTGGAGTGTACCGGAGGGTCTCAATCAGCCCCAGCATTTT	CAWSVPEGLNQPQHF
TRBV25-1	TRBJ1-6	.	.	TGTGCCAGCACCCACGGGGGGGCAGGTTCACCCCTCCACTTT	CASTHGGAGSPLHF
TRBV15	TRBJ1-4	TRBD1	.	TGTGCCACCAGCAGAGGGCTACAGGGGAGGAATGAAAAACTGTTTTTT	CATSRGLQGRNEKLFF
TRBV6-5	TRBJ1-3	.	.	TGTGCCAGCAGTTACTCGACGGGGGGTGGAAACACCATATATTTT	CASSYSTGGGNTIYF
TRBV3-1/TRBV3-2	TRBJ1-2	.	.	TGTGCCAGCAGCCAAGTAGAAGGCCGTAGGGGAGGCTACACCTTC	CASSQVEGRRGGYTF
TRBV15	TRBJ1-5	TRBD1	.	TGTGCCACCAGCAGGGACGGGAGAGGGGGCGGCCAGCCCCAGCATTTT	CATSRDGRGGGQPQHF
TRBV5-6	TRBJ2-3	.	.	TGTGCCAGCAGCATGAGACCGAAGACTAGCACAGATACGCAGTATTTT	CASSMRPKTSTDTQYF
TRBV2	TRBJ1-5	.	.	TGTGCCAGCAGTGAAGCGCGGGGCGATCAGCCCCAGCATTTT	CASSEARGDQPQHF
TRBV5-4	TRBJ2-1	.	.	TGTGCCAGCAGCTCGGGCCTTACTAGAATCTACAATGAGCAGTTCTTC	CASSSGLTRIYNEQFF
TRBV7-2	TRBJ2-1	TRBD2	.	TGTGCCAGCAGCTCCACCTGGACTAGCGTCTTCAATGAGCAGTTCTTC	CASSSTWTSVFNEQFF
TRBV24-1	TRBJ2-2	TRBD1	.	TGTGCCACCTCCTTATGGGCTGGGACAGGGAGCACCGGGGAGCTGTTTTTT	CATSLWAGTGSTGELFF
TRBV5-1	TRBJ2-1	.	.	TGCGCCAGCAGTGCAACTAGCTATAATGAGCAGTTCTTC	CASSATSYNEQFF
TRBV11-3	TRBJ2-3	.	.	TGTGCCAGCAGCTTAGAGAGCGGGCATAGCACAGATACGCAGTATTTT	CASSLESGHSTDTQYF
TRBV29-1	TRBJ1-2	.	.	TGCAGCGGGGAGGAGAACTATGGCTACACCTTC	CSGEENYGYTF
TRBV28	TRBJ2-6	TRBD1	.	TGTGCCAGCAGTTCGACAGGGCATGGGGCCAACGTCCTGACTTTC	CASSSTGHGANVLTF
TRBV2	TRBJ2-1	TRBD1	.	TGTGCCAGCGGGACAGTTGAGCAGTTCTTC	CASGTVEQFF
TRBV10-3	TRBJ1-5	TRBD1	.	TGTGCCATCAGTGAGTCGGGACAGGGACAGCCCCAGCATTTT	CAISESGQGQPQHF
TRBV29-1	TRBJ2-2	TRBD1	few	TGCAGCGTCTCAGGGGGCCCGTTTAACGCCGGGGAGCTGTTTTTT	CSVSGGPFNAGELFF
TRBV12-3/TRBV12-4	TRBJ1-5	.	.	TGTGCCAGCAGGGGGGGAGGGCAGCCCCAGCATTTT	CASRGGGQPQHF
TRBV3-1/TRBV3-2	TRBJ2-1	.	.	TGTGCCAGCAGCCAAGTCCTTCCTAAGGGAGTAAAGCAGTTCTTC	CASSQVLPKGVKQFF
TRBV25-1	TRBJ2-5	.	.	TGTGCCAGCAGTCCCTTATGGGGGAGGTCCCAAGAGACCCAGTACTTC	CASSPLWGRSQETQYF
TRBV28	TRBJ2-7	TRBD2	.	TGTGCCAGCAGTGTACGGACTAGCGGGAGGGACGAGCAGTACTTC	CASSVRTSGRDEQYF
TRBV6-5	TRBJ2-7	.	.	TGTGCCAGCAGTTACTCCCAGGGTTACGAGCAGTACTTC	CASSYSQGYEQYF
TRBV6-1	TRBJ1-6	TRBD1	.	TGTGCCAGCAGTCCGACAGGGATCTCACCCCTCCACTTT	CASSPTGISPLHF
TRBV23-1	TRBJ2-3	TRBD1	.	TGCGCCAGCAGCCAGGACAGGGGAACAGATACGCAGTATTTT	CASSQDRGTDTQYF
TRBV15	TRBJ1-5	.	once	TGTGCCACCAGCAGAGGTGACACTGATCAGCCCCAGCATTTT	CATSRGDTDQPQHF
TRBV12-5	TRBJ2-1	.	.	TGTGCTAGTGTTTTAGTAGATGAGCAGTTCTTC	CASVLVDEQFF
TRBV24-1	TRBJ2-5	.	.	TGTGCCACCAGTAACCCACAGGGTCCACATGAAGAGACCCAGTACTTC	CATSNPQGPHEETQYF
TRBV5-1	TRBJ2-7	.	.	TGCGCCAGCAGGGATGCGGGAACCGAGCAGTACTTC	CASRDAGTEQYF
TRBV24-1	TRBJ1-2	.	.	TGTGCCACCAGTGAGAACAGAGCCTATGGCTACACCTTC	CATSENRAYGYTF